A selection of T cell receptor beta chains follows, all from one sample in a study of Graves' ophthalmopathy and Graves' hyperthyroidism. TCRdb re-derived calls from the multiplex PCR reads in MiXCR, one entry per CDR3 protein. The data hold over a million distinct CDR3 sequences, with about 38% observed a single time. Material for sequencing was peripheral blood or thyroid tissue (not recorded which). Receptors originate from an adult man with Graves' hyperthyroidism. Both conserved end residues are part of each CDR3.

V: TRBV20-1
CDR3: CSVGTAYEQYF

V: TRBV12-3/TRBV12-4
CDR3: CASSLRTERYGYTF

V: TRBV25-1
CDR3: CASSEYTGGTEAFF

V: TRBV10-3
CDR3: CAISGDSPNQPQHF

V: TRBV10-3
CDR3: CAIGESGSQPQHF

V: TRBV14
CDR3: CASSKSGTGLSYEQYF

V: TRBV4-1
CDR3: CASSQDGGLQYF

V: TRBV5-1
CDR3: CASSSYGQGIQPQHF

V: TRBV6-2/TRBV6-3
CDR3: CASSEPYRETQYF

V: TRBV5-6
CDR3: CASSFLTRNTIYF

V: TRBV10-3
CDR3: CASTERPGKETQYF

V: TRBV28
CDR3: CASSHTGQDNQPQHF

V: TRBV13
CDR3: CASSIFSYLDTEAFF

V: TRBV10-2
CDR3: CASSRMESRQFF

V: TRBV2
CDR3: CASSLRGDAETQYF

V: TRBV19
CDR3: CASNYGTTSNQPQHF

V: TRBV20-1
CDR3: CSAREGGGYTF

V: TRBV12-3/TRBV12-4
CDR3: CASSFRVAGGTEAFF

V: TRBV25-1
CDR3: CASSESGRGPQPQHF

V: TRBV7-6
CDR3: CASSPPTATYEQYF

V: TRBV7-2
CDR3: CASSLADKGQPQYF

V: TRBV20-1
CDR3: CSARDTRAYGYTF

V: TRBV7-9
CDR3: CASSPPSDRGQQYF

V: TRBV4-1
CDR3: CASSQVSSGWETQYF

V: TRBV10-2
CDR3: CASSPRGGGDNTEAFF

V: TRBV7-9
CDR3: CASRDPSQAPDTQYF